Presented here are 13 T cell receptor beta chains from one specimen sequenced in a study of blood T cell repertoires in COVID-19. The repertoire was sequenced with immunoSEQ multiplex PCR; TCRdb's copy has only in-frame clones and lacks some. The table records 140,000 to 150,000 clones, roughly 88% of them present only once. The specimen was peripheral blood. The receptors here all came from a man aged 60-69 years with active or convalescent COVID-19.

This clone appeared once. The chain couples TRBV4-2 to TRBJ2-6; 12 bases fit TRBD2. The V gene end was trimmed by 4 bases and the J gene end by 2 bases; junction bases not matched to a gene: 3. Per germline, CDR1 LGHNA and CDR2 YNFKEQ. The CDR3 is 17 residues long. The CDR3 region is CASSPLAGGPGANVLTF. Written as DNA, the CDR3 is TGTGCCAGCAGCCCGCTAGCGGGAGGGCCTGGGGCCAACGTCCTGACTTTC.

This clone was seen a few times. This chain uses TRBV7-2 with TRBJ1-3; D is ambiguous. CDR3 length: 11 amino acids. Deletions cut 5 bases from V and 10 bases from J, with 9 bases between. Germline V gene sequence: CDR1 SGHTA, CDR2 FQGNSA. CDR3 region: CASSLAGTIYF. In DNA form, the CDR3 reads TGTGCCAGCAGCCTGGCGGGAACCATATATTTT.

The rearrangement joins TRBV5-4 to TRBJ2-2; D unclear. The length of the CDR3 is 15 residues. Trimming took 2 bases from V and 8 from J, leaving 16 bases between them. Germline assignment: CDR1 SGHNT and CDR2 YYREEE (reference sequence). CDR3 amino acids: CASSFSSVGTGELFF. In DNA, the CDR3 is TGTGCCAGCAGCTTCTCCAGCGTAGGAACGGGGGAGCTGTTTTTT.

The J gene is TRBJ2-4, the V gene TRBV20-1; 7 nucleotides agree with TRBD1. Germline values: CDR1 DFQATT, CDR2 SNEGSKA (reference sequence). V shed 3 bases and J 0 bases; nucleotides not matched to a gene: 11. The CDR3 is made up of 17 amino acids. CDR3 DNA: TGCAGTGCTAGTGGGGGAACCCAGGGGGTAGCCAAAAACATTCAGTACTTC. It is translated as CSASGGTQGVAKNIQYF.

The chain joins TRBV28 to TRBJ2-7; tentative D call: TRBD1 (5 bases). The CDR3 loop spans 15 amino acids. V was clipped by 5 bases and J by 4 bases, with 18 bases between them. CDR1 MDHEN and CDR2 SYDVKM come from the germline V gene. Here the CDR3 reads CASSRAEVGPYEQYF. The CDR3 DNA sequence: TGTGCCAGCAGTCGGGCGGAAGTGGGGCCTTACGAGCAGTACTTC.

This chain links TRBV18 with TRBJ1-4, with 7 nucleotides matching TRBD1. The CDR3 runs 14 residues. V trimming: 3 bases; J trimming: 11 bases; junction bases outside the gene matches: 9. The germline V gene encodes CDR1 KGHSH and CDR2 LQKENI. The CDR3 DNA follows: TGTGCCAGCTCACCCACGGAGGCAGGGGGGAAACTGTTTTTT. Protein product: CASSPTEAGGKLFF.

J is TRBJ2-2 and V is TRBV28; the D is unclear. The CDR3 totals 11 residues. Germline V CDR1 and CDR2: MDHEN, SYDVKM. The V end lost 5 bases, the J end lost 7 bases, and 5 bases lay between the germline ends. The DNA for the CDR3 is TGTGCCAGCAGTCAGGTCGGGGAGCTGTTTTTT. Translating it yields CASSQVGELFF.

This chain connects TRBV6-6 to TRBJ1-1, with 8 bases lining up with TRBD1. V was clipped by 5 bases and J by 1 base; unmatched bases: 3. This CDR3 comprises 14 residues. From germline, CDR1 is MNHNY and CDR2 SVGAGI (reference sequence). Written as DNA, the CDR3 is TGTGCCAGCAGTACAACAGGGGGGAACACTGAAGCTTTCTTT. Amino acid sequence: CASSTTGGNTEAFF.

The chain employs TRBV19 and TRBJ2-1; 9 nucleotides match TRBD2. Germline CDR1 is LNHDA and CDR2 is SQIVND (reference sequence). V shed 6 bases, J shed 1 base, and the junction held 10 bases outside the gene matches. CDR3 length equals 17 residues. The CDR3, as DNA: TGTGCCAGTAGCCCTAGCGGGACTCGTATGTCCTACAATGAGCAGTTCTTC. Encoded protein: CASSPSGTRMSYNEQFF.

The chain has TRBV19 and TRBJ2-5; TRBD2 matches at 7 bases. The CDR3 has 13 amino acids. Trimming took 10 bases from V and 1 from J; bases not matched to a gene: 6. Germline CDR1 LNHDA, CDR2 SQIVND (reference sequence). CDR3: CATGLAAQETQYF. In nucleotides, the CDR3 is TGTGCCACCGGGCTAGCGGCCCAAGAGACCCAGTACTTC. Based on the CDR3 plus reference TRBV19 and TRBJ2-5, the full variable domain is DGGITQSPKYLFRKEGQNVTLSCEQNLNHDAMYWYRQDPGQGLRLIYYSQIVNDFQKGDIAEGYSVSREKKESFPLTVTSAQKNPTAFYLCATGLAAQETQYFGPGTRLLVL.

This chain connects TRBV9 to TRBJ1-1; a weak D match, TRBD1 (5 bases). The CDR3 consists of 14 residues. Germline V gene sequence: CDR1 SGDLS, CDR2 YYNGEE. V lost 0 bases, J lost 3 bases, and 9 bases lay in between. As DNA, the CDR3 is TGTGCCAGCAGCGTAGTTCCAGGGCACACTGAAGCTTTCTTT. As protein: CASSVVPGHTEAFF.

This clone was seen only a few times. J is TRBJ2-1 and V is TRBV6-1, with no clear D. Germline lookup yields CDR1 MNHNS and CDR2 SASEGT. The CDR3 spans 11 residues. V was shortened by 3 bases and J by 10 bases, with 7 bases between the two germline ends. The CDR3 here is CASSDPLEQFF. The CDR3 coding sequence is TGTGCCAGCAGTGACCCGTTGGAGCAGTTCTTC.

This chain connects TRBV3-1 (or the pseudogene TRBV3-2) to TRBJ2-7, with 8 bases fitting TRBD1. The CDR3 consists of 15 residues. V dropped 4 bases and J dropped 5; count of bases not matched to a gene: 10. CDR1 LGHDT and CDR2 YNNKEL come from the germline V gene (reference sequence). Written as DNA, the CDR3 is TGTGCCAGCAGCCCCTTAGACAGGGGACGGGACGAGCAGTACTTC. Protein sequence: CASSPLDRGRDEQYF.